The clone carrying this T cell receptor (beta chain) was detected ten times or more. As yet, its antigen is unknown. The sample comes from a study of T cells in Graves' hyperthyroidism and ophthalmopathy. Germline V CDR1 and CDR2: SNHLY, FYNNEI. J was trimmed by 3 bases and V by 8 bases; bases with no gene match: 4. The CDR3 sequence is 13 residues long. Amplification yielded TCR beta CDR3 regions, with RNA transcripts as the source. First-round RT-PCR with HTBI primers amplified the TCR CDR3 region. TCRdb independently ran MiXCR on the multiplex PCR reads; one entry per CDR3 protein. The sample holds more than 450,000 distinct CDR3 sequences, just under 20% seen once. Study outcomes and limitations: Model predictions of ophthalmopathy came a median approximately 6.8 months before onset. Most thyroid-expanded clonotypes above 0.001 were also found in blood.

The chain has TRBV2 and TRBJ1-5, with TRBD1 identical over 7 bases. The receptor's source is a man aged 40-50 years with Graves' ophthalmopathy. The specimen sequenced was blood. The chain's CDR3 is CASGGQTNQPQHF. CDR3 nucleotide sequence: TGTGCCAGCGGGGGACAGACCAATCAGCCCCAGCATTTT.